The 32 T cell receptor beta chains below were found in one sample sequenced in a study of cytomegalovirus exposure and HLA in healthy donors. The assay was immunoSEQ multiplex PCR, and TCRdb's table has in-frame clones only and misses some. The repertoire holds 50,000 to 70,000 clones, roughly 96% seen once, with roughly 6% in the top ten. The specimen was PBMCs. These receptors originate from a woman aged 18-29 years in good health and CMV-seropositive.

Points on this clone: An end of the junction does not agree with germline; a read error may underlie this. V is TRBV2 and J is TRBJ1-2, with TRBD1 as a possible D gene (5 bases). Germline CDR1 SNHLY, CDR2 FYNNEI. This CDR3 is built from 13 residues. The CDR3 DNA reads TGTGCCAGCAGGGAAGACAGTAACTATGGCTACACCTTC. It yields the protein CASREDSNYGYTF.

This clone was recorded once. The V and J genes are TRBV4-3 and TRBJ2-5; 8 bases line up with TRBD2. Germline V CDR1 and CDR2: LGHNA, YSLEER. This CDR3 contains 15 residues. After removal of 4 bases from V and 1 base from J, the junction contained 5 bases not matched to a gene. The CDR3 sequence: CASSLGLVAQETQYF. The CDR3, as DNA: TGCGCCAGCAGCCTGGGACTAGTGGCCCAAGAGACCCAGTACTTC.

The chain couples TRBV28 to TRBJ2-5; no clear D. Germline V lookup: CDR1 MDHEN, CDR2 SYDVKM. Trimming left V 8 bases short and J 3 bases short, with 7 bases between. The CDR3 is made up of 11 amino acids. Here the CDR3 DNA reads TGTGCCAGCCGAGTCGAAGAGACCCAGTACTTC. It codes for CASRVEETQYF.

V is TRBV18 and J is TRBJ1-1, with D tentatively TRBD1 (6 bases). This CDR3 contains 16 residues. Per the germline V gene, CDR1 is KGHSH and CDR2 is LQKENI. Trimming removed 6 bases at V and 5 bases at J, with 22 bases between. The CDR3 DNA reads as TGTGCCAGCTCCCGGGGGGGGGCGCGTTATAGAACTGAAGCTTTCTTT. This encodes CASSRGGARYRTEAFF.

The chain carries TRBV28 and TRBJ1-1, with D uncertain. This CDR3 is 12 amino acids long. V was pared by 5 bases and J by 2 bases, with 6 bases between. Per the germline V gene, CDR1 is MDHEN and CDR2 is SYDVKM. CDR3 nucleotide sequence: TGTGCCAGCAGTCACAGAAACACTGAAGCTTTCTTT. Its protein product is CASSHRNTEAFF.

The gene calls are TRBV9 and TRBJ2-5; no firm D call. Germline CDR1 SGDLS, CDR2 YYNGEE. V was trimmed by 3 bases and J by 2 bases, leaving 5 bases between them. The CDR3 is 12 residues long. The CDR3 nucleotides are TGTGCCAGCAGCGACAGACAAGAGACCCAGTACTTC. Residues: CASSDRQETQYF.

The V gene is TRBV15, the J gene TRBJ2-1; 9 bases agree with TRBD2. Germline lookup yields CDR1 LNHNV and CDR2 YYDKDF (reference sequence). Germline trimming cut 5 bases from V and 2 bases from J; bases unmatched to any gene: 13. The CDR3 extends over 18 amino acids. This chain's CDR3 is CATSGSRAGGGPYNEQFF. The CDR3 nucleotides read TGTGCCACCAGCGGAAGCAGGGCGGGAGGGGGGCCCTACAATGAGCAGTTCTTC.

The chain recombines TRBV5-1 with TRBJ1-3; D not certain. V was trimmed by 4 bases and J by 6 bases, leaving 14 bases between them. Germline CDR1 SGHRS, CDR2 YFSETQ. The CDR3 is made up of 14 amino acids. CDR3 sequence (DNA): TGCGCCAGCAGCGATCCTGGGGAGGCAAACACCATATATTTT. Residues: CASSDPGEANTIYF.

This chain connects TRBV5-4 to TRBJ1-2; 7 bases are a match to TRBD1. Per germline, CDR1 SGHNT and CDR2 YYREEE (reference sequence). The CDR3 has 15 amino acids. V shed 5 bases and J 6 bases; nucleotides not matched to a gene: 13. Written as DNA, the CDR3 is TGTGCCAGCAGAGGGAAACCGGGACAGAAAAATGGCTACACCTTC. It specifies CASRGKPGQKNGYTF.

The chain couples TRBV6-5 to TRBJ2-2; D unresolved. The CDR3 spans 14 residues. Trimming shortened V by 0 bases and J by 5 bases, and 7 bases separated the two germline ends. Germline V lookup: CDR1 MNHEY, CDR2 SVGAGI. The CDR3 DNA reads as TGTGCCAGCAGTTACTCGGTACAGACCGGGGAGCTGTTTTTT. It is translated as CASSYSVQTGELFF.

CDR3 nucleotides: TGCGCCAGCAGCCAAGAGTCCAGCGGGAGAAATACGCAGTATTTT. This codes for CASSQESSGRNTQYF. The chain has TRBV4-1 and TRBJ2-3, with 8 bases aligning to TRBD2. The CDR3 has 15 residues. Trimming cost V 0 bases and J 7 bases; bases outside gene matches: 6. The germline V gene encodes CDR1 MGHRA and CDR2 YSYEKL.

This clone occurred a few times. The rearrangement links TRBV7-2 to TRBJ2-7, with 7 bases aligning to TRBD2. The CDR3 has 14 amino acids. The germline gives CDR1 SGHTA, CDR2 FQGNSA. Trimming took 5 bases from V and 3 from J; bases not matched to a gene: 7. The CDR3 reads CASSQGRGVYEQYF. The CDR3 DNA sequence: TGTGCCAGCAGCCAGGGTCGGGGGGTCTACGAGCAGTACTTC.

The rearrangement uses TRBV7-2 and TRBJ2-7, with 8 nucleotides matching TRBD1. The germline V gene encodes CDR1 SGHTA and CDR2 FQGNSA. The CDR3 covers 15 residues. With V trimmed by 1 base and J by 0 bases, 2 bases remained unmatched. The CDR3 DNA is TGTGCCAGCAGCTTAGGACAGGGGATCTCCTACGAGCAGTACTTC. It yields the protein CASSLGQGISYEQYF.

The rearrangement joins TRBV27 to TRBJ1-2; 10 bases fit TRBD1. The junction had 10 bases not matched to a gene; V was cut back by 6 bases and J by 3 bases. CDR1 MNHEY and CDR2 SMNVEV come from the germline V gene (reference sequence). This CDR3 has 16 amino acids. The DNA of the CDR3 is TGTGCCAGCAGCCCCCCTCCGGGACAGGGGCACTATGGCTACACCTTC. As protein: CASSPPPGQGHYGYTF.

The V call is TRBV9, the J call TRBJ2-3; no firm D call. Between the trimmed V and J ends, which lost 0 bases and 3 bases, there was a span of 20 bases. The CDR3 length is 18 residues. Germline V gives CDR1 SGDLS, CDR2 YYNGEE. CDR3 coding DNA: TGTGCCAGCAGCGTAGAATATGAGAGTTACGCTCCGACAGATACGCAGTATTTT. Translating gives CASSVEYESYAPTDTQYF.

The chain combines TRBV5-4 with TRBJ2-3; D is unresolved. CDR1 SGHNT and CDR2 YYREEE come from the germline V gene (reference sequence). Between the trimmed V and J ends, which lost 2 bases and 6 bases, there was a span of 7 bases. The CDR3 has 12 residues. The DNA for the CDR3 is TGTGCCAGCAGCTTAACCAGGGATACGCAGTATTTT. Residues: CASSLTRDTQYF.

The genes are TRBV10-1 and TRBJ2-7; D remains ambiguous. The germline CDR1 and CDR2 sequences are WNHNN and SYGVQD (reference sequence). Between the trimmed V and J ends, which lost 2 bases and 0 bases, there was a span of 8 bases. The CDR3 runs 14 residues. The CDR3 coding sequence is TGCGCCAGCAGTGAGGACTTAGGCTCCTACGAGCAGTACTTC. It codes for CASSEDLGSYEQYF.

This clone was seen just once. The rearrangement uses TRBV5-1 and TRBJ2-3, with 10 bases identical to TRBD2. CDR1 is SGHRS and CDR2 is YFSETQ in the germline V gene. There are 17 residues in the CDR3. The V segment lost 0 bases and the J segment 3 bases; nucleotides outside the gene matches: 7. Written as DNA, the CDR3 is TGCGCCAGCAGCTTGGCGGTAGCGGGAGGTGGAACAGATACGCAGTATTTT. Its protein is CASSLAVAGGGTDTQYF.

The CDR3 loop reads CASSFPQGSTEAFF. DNA of the CDR3: TGTGCCAGCAGTTTCCCTCAGGGGAGCACTGAAGCTTTCTTT. This chain joins TRBV28 and TRBJ1-1; tentative D call: TRBD1 (6 bases). This CDR3 is 14 amino acids long. Germline V lookup: CDR1 MDHEN, CDR2 SYDVKM. Trimming took off 3 bases at V and 4 bases at J, with 12 bases between the two ends.

This chain connects TRBV11-2 to TRBJ2-7; 11 bases agree with TRBD2. CDR3 length: 16 residues. Germline CDR1 is SGHAT and CDR2 is FQNNGV. Trimming took 5 bases from V and 2 from J; bases not matched to a gene: 8. CDR3 sequence reads: CASSPSPGLAAYEQYF. CDR3 nucleotide sequence: TGTGCCAGCAGCCCTTCTCCGGGACTAGCGGCCTACGAGCAGTACTTC.

The chain joins TRBV5-1 to TRBJ2-3; 8 bases fit TRBD2. Germline V CDR1 and CDR2: SGHRS, YFSETQ. The ends lost 6 bases at V and 4 bases at J; junction bases unmatched: 4. The CDR3 totals 13 residues. The CDR3 protein is CASMGLGADTQYF. CDR3 in DNA: TGCGCCAGCATGGGACTAGGCGCAGATACGCAGTATTTT.

The V call is TRBV16, the J call TRBJ2-7, with 8 bases aligning to TRBD2. The CDR3 has 14 amino acids. Germline V gene sequence: CDR1 KGHSY, CDR2 FQNENV. With V trimmed by 4 bases and J by 1 base, 3 bases remained unmatched. The CDR3: CASSPPGGSYEQYF. CDR3 nucleotides: TGTGCCAGCAGCCCCCCGGGAGGGTCCTACGAGCAGTACTTC.

The sample holds one count of this clone. The J gene is TRBJ1-1, the V gene TRBV7-3, with TRBD1 identical over 9 bases. The CDR3 consists of 22 residues. The V gene's germline CDR1 is SGHTA and CDR2 FQGTGA. Germline trimming cut 1 base from V and 1 base from J; bases unmatched to any gene: 22. The CDR3 region has the DNA TGTGCCAGCAGCTTAAGAGAAGGGGAGTGGGACAGGGAAAAAAAGGCGAACACTGAAGCTTTCTTT. It codes for CASSLREGEWDREKKANTEAFF.

The chain couples TRBV5-5 to TRBJ2-5; tentative D call: TRBD2 (5 bases). Germline CDR1 is SGHKS and CDR2 is YYEKEE (reference sequence). V gave up 4 bases and J gave up 7 bases, with 23 bases separating them. The CDR3 is made up of 16 amino acids. The CDR3 here is CASSNTTPGKMGTQYF. DNA of the CDR3: TGTGCCAGCAGCAATACCACCCCCGGGAAGATGGGGACCCAGTACTTC.

This chain links TRBV10-3 with TRBJ2-7, with a tentative D call TRBD2 (6 bases). The CDR3 extends over 13 amino acids. CDR1 and CDR2 from the germline V gene are ENHRY and SYGVKD. Trimming removed 6 bases at V and 5 bases at J, with 14 bases between. This CDR3 is CAISPGSGDEQYF. The CDR3 coding sequence is TGTGCCATCAGCCCCGGGTCGGGAGACGAGCAGTACTTC.

The CDR3 loop reads CASSNGTSGSYEQYF. CDR3 DNA sequence: TGTGCCAGCAGCAATGGGACTAGCGGATCCTACGAGCAGTACTTC. The chain joins TRBV5-5 to TRBJ2-7, with 11 bases identical to TRBD2. Trimming took 4 bases from V and 1 from J; bases not matched to a gene: 4. Germline CDR1 SGHKS, CDR2 YYEKEE (reference sequence). This CDR3 is 15 amino acids long.

The chain employs TRBV18 and TRBJ2-1; 12 bases line up with TRBD1. This CDR3 region has 14 residues. Germline trimming cut 9 bases from V and 7 bases from J; bases unmatched to any gene: 7. The germline V gene has CDR1 KGHSH and CDR2 LQKENI. CDR3 bases: TGTGCCAGTAAGGGGACAGGGGGCGTAAATGAGCAGTTCTTC. Protein: CASKGTGGVNEQFF.

The chain carries TRBV9 and TRBJ2-3; TRBD2 is a possible D gene (5 bases). Germline V gene lookup returns CDR1 SGDLS and CDR2 YYNGEE. This CDR3 has 16 amino acids. V was cut by 5 bases and J by 2 bases, with 18 bases left in between. The CDR3 bases are TGTGCCAGCAGGCCGGTCGAGGGTCCCTCCACAGATACGCAGTATTTT. Amino acids: CASRPVEGPSTDTQYF.

This clone was counted once. The chain carries TRBV29-1 and TRBJ2-3, with 9 bases aligning to TRBD2. V shed 5 bases and J 0 bases; nucleotides not matched to a gene: 6. The CDR3 runs 15 residues. CDR1 is SQVTM and CDR2 is ANQGSEA in the germline V gene. CDR3: CSVHGLAKSTDTQYF. CDR3 DNA sequence: TGCAGCGTTCACGGACTAGCGAAGAGCACAGATACGCAGTATTTT.

The rearrangement joins TRBV9 to TRBJ1-2; TRBD1 aligns across 7 bases. This CDR3 has 15 amino acids. The ends lost 0 bases at V and 4 bases at J; junction bases unmatched: 6. CDR1 is SGDLS and CDR2 is YYNGEE in the germline V gene. The CDR3 sequence: CASSVDTGAPYGYTF. DNA of the CDR3: TGTGCCAGCAGCGTAGATACAGGGGCCCCCTATGGCTACACCTTC.

This clone has only one observation. The V gene is TRBV18, the J gene TRBJ2-7; 8 bases align to TRBD2. In germline, CDR1 is KGHSH, CDR2 LQKENI. The length of the CDR3 is 13 residues. V was clipped by 3 bases and J by 3 bases; unmatched bases: 1. The CDR3 sequence is CASSPGTSYEQYF. DNA of the CDR3: TGTGCCAGCTCACCCGGGACTAGCTACGAGCAGTACTTC. The entire variable domain, with the rest obtained from reference TRBV18 and TRBJ2-7, is as follows: NAGVMQNPRHLVRRRGQEARLRCSPMKGHSHVYWYRQLPEEGLKFMVYLQKENIIDESGMPKERFSAEFPKEGPSILRIQQVVRGDSAAYFCASSPGTSYEQYFGPGTRLTVT.

The CDR3 protein is CASNRERGTHDGYTF. The CDR3 nucleotides are TGTGCCAGTAATCGAGAGCGGGGAACACACGATGGCTACACCTTC. This rearrangement joins TRBV19 to TRBJ1-2; no clear D. The ends were cut back, 7 bases at V and 6 bases at J, with 21 bases in the middle. This CDR3 has 15 amino acids. Germline loops: CDR1 LNHDA, CDR2 SQIVND (reference sequence).